This T cell receptor (beta chain) derives from a study of T cell repertoires in cytomegalovirus infection. The study, taken as a whole, reports: Ex vivo, HLA-C-restricted CMV-specific TCR beta clonotypes prevailed over the rest of the response.

In this sample, this clonotype turned up a few times. Its target is unknown. TCRdb called the reads again in MiXCR, with one record for every CDR3 protein. The table has over 300,000 distinct CDR3 sequences, more than 8% seen once. The specimen was PBMCs. This receptor was identified in a human donor in good health (CMV status not recorded). Some clones in this sample may be carry-over from other donors' samples.

The CDR3: CASSEALSPTGELFF. In nucleotides, the CDR3 is TGTGCCAGCAGTGAAGCGCTATCTCCCACCGGGGAGCTGTTTTTT. This chain uses TRBV2 with TRBJ2-2; D is undetermined. V shed 0 bases and J shed 4 bases, with 9 bases lying between them. Germline loops: CDR1 SNHLY, CDR2 FYNNEI. There are 15 residues in the CDR3.